This TCR beta chain was found in a study of human thymus T cells. The study's findings and limits: Repertoires sampled from thymus and blood appeared biased in V and J gene usage.

Generated by immunoSEQ multiplex PCR, the TCRdb table keeps only in-frame clones and is missing some. The data show 54,000 or so clones, around 94% seen once. This CDR3 has 15 residues. CDR1 LNHDA and CDR2 SQIVND come from the germline V gene (reference sequence). Trimming pared 2 bases from V and 8 bases from J, leaving 16 bases between. Having corrective surgery for congenital heart defects, healthy Finnish infants were the ones who donated. An approximately 0.5-1 mL peripheral blood aliquot was taken intraoperatively from four of eight donors. Blood DNA came from all available leukocytes, not a fixed cell number. Of note for this clone: Its target is unknown.

Sequenced sample: blood. The chain employs TRBV19 and TRBJ2-1; D assignment may be TRBD1 or TRBD2 (6 bases each). The TCR sequence derives from a boy under three years old with a congenital heart defect but otherwise immunologically healthy. CDR3 bases: TGTGCCAGTAGTATAAGTCGGGGGCCATGGGATGAGCAGTTCTTC. Residues: CASSISRGPWDEQFF.